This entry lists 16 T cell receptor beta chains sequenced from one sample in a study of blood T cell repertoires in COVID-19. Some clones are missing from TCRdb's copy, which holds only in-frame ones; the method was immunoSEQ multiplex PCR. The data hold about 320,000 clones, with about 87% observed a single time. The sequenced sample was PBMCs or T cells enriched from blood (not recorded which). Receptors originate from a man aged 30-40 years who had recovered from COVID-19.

The CDR3 protein is CASSHGTAYGYTF. CDR3 in DNA: TGTGCCAGCAGCCACGGGACAGCTTATGGCTACACCTTC. This chain joins TRBV7-9 and TRBJ1-2; 7 nucleotides align to TRBD1. This CDR3 is 13 amino acids long. The J segment lost 5 bases and the V segment lost 5 bases, leaving 5 bases of the junction unmatched. CDR1 and CDR2 (germline): SEHNR, FQNEAQ (reference sequence).

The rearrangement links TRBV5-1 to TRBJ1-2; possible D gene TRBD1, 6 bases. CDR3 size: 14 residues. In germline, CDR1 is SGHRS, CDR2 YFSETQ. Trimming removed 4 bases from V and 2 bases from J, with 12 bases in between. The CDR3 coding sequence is TGCGCCAGCAGCAAGGGGACAACAAACTATGGCTACACCTTC. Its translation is CASSKGTTNYGYTF.

This CDR3 reads CASSLERWRLSSYEQYF. CDR3 nucleotide sequence: TGCGCCAGCAGCTTGGAGCGGTGGCGGCTGAGCTCCTACGAGCAGTACTTC. The rearrangement joins TRBV5-1 to TRBJ2-7, with TRBD2 as a possible D gene (5 bases). Looked up from germline, CDR1 is SGHRS and CDR2 is YFSETQ. Trimming took off 0 bases at V and 0 bases at J, with 16 bases between the two ends. CDR3 length: 17 residues.

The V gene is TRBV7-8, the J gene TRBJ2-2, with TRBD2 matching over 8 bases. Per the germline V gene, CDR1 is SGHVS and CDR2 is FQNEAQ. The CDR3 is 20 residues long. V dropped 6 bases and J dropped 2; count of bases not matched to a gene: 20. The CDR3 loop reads CASRSPKRGITNYNTGELFF. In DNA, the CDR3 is TGTGCCAGCAGATCGCCCAAGCGGGGGATAACTAACTATAACACCGGGGAGCTGTTTTTT. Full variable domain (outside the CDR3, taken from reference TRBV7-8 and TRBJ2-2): GAGVSQSPRYKVAKRGQDVALRCDPISGHVSLFWYQQALGQGPEFLTYFQNEAQLDKSGLPSDRFFAERPEGSVSTLKIQRTQQEDSAVYLCASRSPKRGITNYNTGELFFGEGSRLTVL.

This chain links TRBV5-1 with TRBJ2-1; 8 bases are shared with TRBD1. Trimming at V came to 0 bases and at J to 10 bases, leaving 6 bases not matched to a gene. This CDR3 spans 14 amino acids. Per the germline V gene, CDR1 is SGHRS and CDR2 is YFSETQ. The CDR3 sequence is CASSLGQGAGEQFF. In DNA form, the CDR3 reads TGCGCCAGCAGCTTGGGTCAGGGGGCAGGGGAGCAGTTCTTC.

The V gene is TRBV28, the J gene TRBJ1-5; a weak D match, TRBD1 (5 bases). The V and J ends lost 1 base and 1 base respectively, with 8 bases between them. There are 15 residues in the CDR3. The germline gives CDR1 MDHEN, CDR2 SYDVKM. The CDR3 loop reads CASSLSDRSNQPQHF. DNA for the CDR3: TGTGCCAGCAGTTTATCCGACAGAAGCAATCAGCCCCAGCATTTT.

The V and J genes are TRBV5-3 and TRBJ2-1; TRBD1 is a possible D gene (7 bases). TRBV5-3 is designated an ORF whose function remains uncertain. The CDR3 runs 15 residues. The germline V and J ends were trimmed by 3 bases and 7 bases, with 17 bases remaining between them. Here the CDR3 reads CARSSYGRGVNEQFF. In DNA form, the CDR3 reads TGTGCCAGAAGCTCTTATGGCAGGGGGGTTAATGAGCAGTTCTTC.

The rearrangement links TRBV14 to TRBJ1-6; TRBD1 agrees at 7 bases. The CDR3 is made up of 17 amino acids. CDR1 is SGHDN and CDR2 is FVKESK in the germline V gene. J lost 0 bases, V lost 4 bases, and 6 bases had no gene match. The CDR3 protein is CASSPRDRSSYNSPLHF. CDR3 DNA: TGTGCCAGCAGCCCCCGGGACAGAAGCTCCTATAATTCACCCCTCCACTTT.

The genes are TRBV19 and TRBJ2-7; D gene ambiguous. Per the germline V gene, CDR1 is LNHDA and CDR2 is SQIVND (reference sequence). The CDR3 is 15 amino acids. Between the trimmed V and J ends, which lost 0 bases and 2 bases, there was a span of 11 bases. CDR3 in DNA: TGTGCCAGTAGTATAGATTACCAGCGAACCTACGAGCAGTACTTC. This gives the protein CASSIDYQRTYEQYF.

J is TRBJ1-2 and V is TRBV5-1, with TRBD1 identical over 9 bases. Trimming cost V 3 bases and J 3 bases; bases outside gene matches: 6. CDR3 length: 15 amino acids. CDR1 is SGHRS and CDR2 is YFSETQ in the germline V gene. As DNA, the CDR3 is TGCGCCAGCAGCTCAGGACAGGGGTCTTACTATGGCTACACCTTC. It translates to CASSSGQGSYYGYTF. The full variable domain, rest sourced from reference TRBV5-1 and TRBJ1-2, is KAGVTQTPRYLIKTRGQQVTLSCSPISGHRSVSWYQQTPGQGLQFLFEYFSETQRNKGNFPGRFSGRQFSNSRSEMNVSTLELGDSALYLCASSSGQGSYYGYTFGSGTRLTVV.

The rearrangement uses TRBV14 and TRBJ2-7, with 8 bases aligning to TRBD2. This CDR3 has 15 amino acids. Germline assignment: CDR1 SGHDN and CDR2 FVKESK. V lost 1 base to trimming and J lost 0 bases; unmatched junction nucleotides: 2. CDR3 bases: TGTGCCAGCAGCCAAGTGCGGGGGGTCTCCTACGAGCAGTACTTC. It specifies CASSQVRGVSYEQYF.

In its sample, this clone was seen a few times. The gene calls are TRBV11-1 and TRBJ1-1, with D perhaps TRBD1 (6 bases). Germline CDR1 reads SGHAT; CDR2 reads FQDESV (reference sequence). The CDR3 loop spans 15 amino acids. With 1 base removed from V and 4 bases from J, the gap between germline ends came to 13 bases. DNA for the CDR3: TGTGCCAGCAGCTTAGGATCGGGGGGGCGCACTGAAGCTTTCTTT. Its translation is CASSLGSGGRTEAFF.

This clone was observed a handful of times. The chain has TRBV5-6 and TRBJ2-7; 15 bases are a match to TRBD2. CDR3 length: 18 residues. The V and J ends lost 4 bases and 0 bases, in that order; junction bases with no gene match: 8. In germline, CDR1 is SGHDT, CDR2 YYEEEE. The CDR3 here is CASSPGTSGGYISYEQYF. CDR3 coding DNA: TGTGCCAGCAGCCCCGGGACTAGCGGGGGGTACATCTCCTACGAGCAGTACTTC.

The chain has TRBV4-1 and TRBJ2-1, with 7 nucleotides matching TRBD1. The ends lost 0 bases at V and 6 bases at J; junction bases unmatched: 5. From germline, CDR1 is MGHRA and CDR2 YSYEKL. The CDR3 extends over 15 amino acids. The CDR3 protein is CASSQDLRQGNEQFF. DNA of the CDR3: TGCGCCAGCAGCCAAGATTTACGACAGGGCAATGAGCAGTTCTTC.

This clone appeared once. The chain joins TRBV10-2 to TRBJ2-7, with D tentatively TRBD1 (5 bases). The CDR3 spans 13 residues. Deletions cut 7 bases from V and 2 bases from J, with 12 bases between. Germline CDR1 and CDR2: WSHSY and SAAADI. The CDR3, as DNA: TGCGCCAGCAAGCAGGGCAACCCCTACGAGCAGTACTTC. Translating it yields CASKQGNPYEQYF.

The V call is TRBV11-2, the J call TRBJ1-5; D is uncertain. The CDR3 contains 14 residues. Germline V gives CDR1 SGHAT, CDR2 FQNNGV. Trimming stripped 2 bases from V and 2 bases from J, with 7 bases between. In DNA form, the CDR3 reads TGTGCCAGCAGCTTAATCGGTGGCAATCAGCCCCAGCATTTT. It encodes CASSLIGGNQPQHF.